The sequence of this TCR beta chain was determined in a study of blood T cell repertoires in COVID-19. Study-level background: The United States, Italy and Spain provided the acute and convalescent COVID-19 samples.

A case of COVID-19 had been met by exposed participants within 2 weeks before study entry. V was shortened by 1 base and J by 2 bases, with 9 bases between the two germline ends. This CDR3 is 14 amino acids long. Germline V gives CDR1 SGHNT, CDR2 YYREEE (reference sequence). Assay: immunoSEQ multiplex PCR; the TCRdb copy retains only in-frame clones and omits some. The sample yields a few hundred thousand clones, about nine tenths seen once. The sample taken for sequencing was PBMCs or T cells enriched from blood (not recorded which). The chain carries TRBV5-4 and TRBJ1-1; D gene ambiguous. This sequence originates from a woman in her forties or fifties who had been exposed to COVID-19. This CDR3 reads CASSLRDINTEAFF. As DNA, the CDR3 is TGTGCCAGCAGCTTGCGAGATATAAACACTGAAGCTTTCTTT.